Shown below are 25 T cell receptor beta chains from a single sample sequenced in a study of OX40 agonist ivuxolimab in advanced cancers. Assay: immunoSEQ multiplex PCR; the TCRdb copy retains only in-frame clones and omits some. The sample gives about 21,000 clones, about 81% of which show up once; over 12% is in the top ten. Sequenced here: CD4+ or CD8+ T cells sorted from blood, sampled in a trial of the OX40 agonist ivuxolimab. These receptors were obtained from an adult with an advanced solid tumor such as melanoma, head and neck, liver or kidney cancer.

The rearrangement links TRBV10-3 to TRBJ2-1, with D uncertain. This CDR3 region has 12 residues. Trimming stripped 2 bases from V and 6 bases from J, with 5 bases between. Germline V gene sequence: CDR1 ENHRY, CDR2 SYGVKD. The CDR3, as DNA: TGTGCCATCAGTGAGCCCCTCAATGAGCAGTTCTTC. This sequence encodes CAISEPLNEQFF.

V usage is TRBV5-6 and J usage is TRBJ2-3, with D unresolved. The CDR3 length is 11 residues. V was shortened by 0 bases and J by 9 bases, with 5 bases between the two germline ends. Germline CDR1 reads SGHDT; CDR2 reads YYEEEE. In DNA, the CDR3 is TGTGCCAGCAGCTTGGCCTCGACGCAGTATTTT. Translating it yields CASSLASTQYF. The full variable domain, with the rest looked up from reference TRBV5-6 and TRBJ2-3, is DAGVTQSPTHLIKTRGQQVTLRCSPKSGHDTVSWYQQALGQGPQFIFQYYEEEERQRGNFPDRFSGHQFPNYSSELNVNALLLGDSALYLCASSLASTQYFGPGTRLTVL.

The genes are TRBV18 and TRBJ2-5, with D possibly called TRBD1 or TRBD2 (5 bases each). The CDR3 is made up of 18 amino acids. Trimming removed 3 bases from V and 5 bases from J, with 25 bases in between. Germline CDR1 and CDR2: KGHSH and LQKENI. The DNA of the CDR3 is TGTGCCAGCTCACCCAGACCATCCGGGGCCGAAATGGGGGAGACCCAGTACTTC. Its translation is CASSPRPSGAEMGETQYF.

The table lists this clone with a few counts. Other DNA sequences within the sample encode an identical CDR3. The DNA of the CDR3 is TGCGCCAGCAGGGGTGACGGGAGCAATCAGCCCCAGCATTTT. Its translation is CASRGDGSNQPQHF. V gene TRBV5-1 combines with J gene TRBJ1-5; D gene ambiguous. The CDR3 is made up of 14 amino acids. Germline values: CDR1 SGHRS, CDR2 YFSETQ. V was clipped by 5 bases and J by 1 base, with 10 bases between them. The variable domain in full, completed from reference TRBV5-1 and TRBJ1-5, reads KAGVTQTPRYLIKTRGQQVTLSCSPISGHRSVSWYQQTPGQGLQFLFEYFSETQRNKGNFPGRFSGRQFSNSRSEMNVSTLELGDSALYLCASRGDGSNQPQHFGDGTRLSIL.

This clone was detected only once. The rearrangement joins TRBV10-3 to TRBJ2-2, with 8 nucleotides matching TRBD2. CDR3 length: 16 amino acids. Trimming cost V 4 bases and J 2 bases; bases outside gene matches: 6. Germline V gene data show CDR1 as ENHRY and CDR2 as SYGVKD. The CDR3 spells CAISGAGATNTGELFF. CDR3 bases: TGTGCCATCAGTGGAGCGGGGGCTACCAACACCGGGGAGCTGTTTTTT.

The J gene is TRBJ2-5, the V gene TRBV29-1; 12 nucleotides align to TRBD2. From germline, CDR1 is SQVTM and CDR2 ANQGSEA. Trimming removed 6 bases from V and 2 bases from J; junction bases left unmatched: 16. The CDR3 runs 18 residues. The CDR3 region has the DNA TGCAGCGTCTCGGGCCGGCTAGCGGGAGGGCCGTGGCAAGAGACCCAGTACTTC. It encodes CSVSGRLAGGPWQETQYF.

This clone was observed once. The chain employs TRBV7-2 and TRBJ1-6; tentatively, D is TRBD1 (5 bases). The CDR3 contains 15 residues. V lost 2 bases and J 6 bases, leaving 11 bases between the germline ends. CDR1 SGHTA and CDR2 FQGNSA come from the germline V gene. The CDR3 protein is CASSLRGPTNSPLHF. In DNA form, the CDR3 reads TGTGCCAGCAGCTTACGGGGACCTACTAATTCACCCCTCCACTTT.

The V call is TRBV10-1, the J call TRBJ1-5; weak D call: TRBD1 (6 bases). This CDR3 spans 18 amino acids. Looked up from germline, CDR1 is WNHNN and CDR2 is SYGVQD (reference sequence). The V end lost 4 bases, the J end lost 1 base, and 20 bases lay between the germline ends. The CDR3 protein is CASSGRTATPQSNQPQHF. CDR3 sequence (DNA): TGCGCCAGCAGTGGACGGACAGCGACCCCGCAGAGCAATCAGCCCCAGCATTTT.

The chain has TRBV18 and TRBJ2-3, with no clear D. The germline V gene encodes CDR1 KGHSH and CDR2 LQKENI. The V end lost 5 bases, the J end lost 5 bases, and 8 bases lay between the germline ends. This CDR3 region has 12 residues. The CDR3 sequence: CASSGEGDTQYF. CDR3 DNA: TGTGCCAGCTCAGGGGAAGGAGATACGCAGTATTTT.

The J gene is TRBJ2-3, the V gene TRBV7-9, with D unclear. The CDR3 has 13 residues. From germline, CDR1 is SEHNR and CDR2 FQNEAQ (reference sequence). The V gene lost 3 bases and the J gene lost 1 base, with 5 bases spanning the gap. This CDR3 is CASSFPRTDTQYF. The DNA for the CDR3 is TGTGCCAGCAGCTTCCCCCGCACAGATACGCAGTATTTT. The variable domain in full, completed from reference TRBV7-9 and TRBJ2-3, reads DTGVSQNPRHKITKRGQNVTFRCDPISEHNRLYWYRQTLGQGPEFLTYFQNEAQLEKSRLLSDRFSAERPKGSFSTLEIQRTEQGDSAMYLCASSFPRTDTQYFGPGTRLTVL.

This clone was observed a few times. The DNA of the CDR3 is TGTGCCAGCAGTGATTCAGAGAACACTGAAGCTTTCTTT. It encodes CASSDSENTEAFF. This rearrangement joins TRBV2 to TRBJ1-1; D gene unclear. Germline V gene data show CDR1 as SNHLY and CDR2 as FYNNEI. Trimming cost V 3 bases and J 1 base, with 6 bases left between them. This CDR3 comprises 13 residues.

This rearrangement joins TRBV4-1 to TRBJ1-4; no firm D call. The germline CDR1 and CDR2 sequences are MGHRA and YSYEKL. Trimming took 1 base from V and 4 from J, leaving 16 bases between them. There are 17 residues in the CDR3. The CDR3 DNA follows: TGCGCCAGCAGCCAAGCTGAAGATAAGGGTTTTAATGAAAAACTGTTTTTT. The encoded protein is CASSQAEDKGFNEKLFF.

The rearrangement uses TRBV6-5 and TRBJ2-1; D might be TRBD2 (5 bases). The CDR3 has 15 amino acids. Germline V gene sequence: CDR1 MNHEY, CDR2 SVGAGI. Trimming shortened V by 1 base and J by 6 bases, and 13 bases separated the two germline ends. Here the CDR3 DNA reads TGTGCCAGCAGTTACTTCGTGGGAGCGGTCAATGAGCAGTTCTTC. Translation gives CASSYFVGAVNEQFF.

The rearrangement links TRBV7-2 to TRBJ2-5; D is unclear. The CDR3 is 11 amino acids. CDR1 is SGHTA and CDR2 is FQGNSA in the germline V gene. Trimming took off 2 bases at V and 5 bases at J, with 3 bases between the two ends. The CDR3 nucleotides read TGTGCCAGCAGCTTATGGGAGACCCAGTACTTC. Its translation: CASSLWETQYF.

This chain uses TRBV19 with TRBJ2-5; 7 bases are a match to TRBD1. Germline V gene sequence: CDR1 LNHDA, CDR2 SQIVND (reference sequence). V lost 7 bases and J lost 2; bases outside the gene matches: 7. The CDR3 is 14 amino acids. The CDR3 region has the DNA TGTGCCAGTACCCGAGGGGGCAGTCAAGAGACCCAGTACTTC. Translating it yields CASTRGGSQETQYF.

The chain has TRBV29-1 and TRBJ1-2; TRBD1 is a possible D gene (5 bases). There are 13 residues in the CDR3. CDR1 is SQVTM and CDR2 is ANQGSEA in the germline V gene. Trimming removed 7 bases from V and 4 bases from J, with 16 bases in between. The CDR3: CSGGGDTSYGYTF. CDR3 coding DNA: TGCAGCGGGGGGGGTGACACATCCTATGGCTACACCTTC.

This chain connects TRBV28 to TRBJ1-4, with D perhaps matching TRBD1 (6 bases). The CDR3 length is 19 residues. Germline-derived CDR1 and CDR2 are MDHEN and SYDVKM. V dropped 5 bases and J dropped 0 bases, with 22 bases sitting between them. CDR3 in amino acids: CASSPGGGATLSTNEKLFF. Here the CDR3 DNA reads TGTGCCAGCAGTCCGGGGGGGGGCGCGACACTTTCAACTAATGAAAAACTGTTTTTT.

This chain uses TRBV28 with TRBJ2-7, with 10 bases lining up with TRBD2. Germline values: CDR1 MDHEN, CDR2 SYDVKM. The J segment lost 3 bases and the V segment lost 6 bases, leaving 5 bases of the junction unmatched. The CDR3 spans 14 residues. The CDR3 sequence: CASRRLAGLYEQYF. As DNA, the CDR3 is TGTGCCAGCAGGCGACTAGCGGGTCTCTACGAGCAGTACTTC.

The chain carries TRBV2 and TRBJ2-1; the match to TRBD2 covers 11 bases. This CDR3 has 17 residues. Germline assignment: CDR1 SNHLY and CDR2 FYNNEI. V lost 5 bases to trimming and J lost 4 bases; unmatched junction nucleotides: 10. CDR3 region: CASSTSPSGGSYNEQFF. The CDR3 DNA follows: TGTGCCAGCAGTACATCCCCTAGCGGGGGGTCATACAATGAGCAGTTCTTC.

The genes are TRBV6-5 and TRBJ2-7, with a weak D call TRBD1 (6 bases). V shed 6 bases and J shed 4 bases, with 10 bases lying between them. CDR1 and CDR2 from the germline V gene are MNHEY and SVGAGI. CDR3 length: 12 residues. The CDR3 sequence: CASSLDRYEQYF. The CDR3 region has the DNA TGTGCCAGCAGCTTGGACAGATACGAGCAGTACTTC.

The chain links TRBV2 to TRBJ2-3, with TRBD2 matching over 8 bases. The CDR3 extends over 16 amino acids. J lost 0 bases, V lost 4 bases, and 6 bases had no gene match. Germline V lookup: CDR1 SNHLY, CDR2 FYNNEI. CDR3 protein: CASSARASGSTDTQYF. The CDR3, as DNA: TGTGCCAGCAGTGCGCGGGCTAGCGGGAGCACAGATACGCAGTATTTT.

The rearrangement joins TRBV6-1 to TRBJ2-7, with 9 bases lining up with TRBD1. CDR1 and CDR2 from the germline V gene are MNHNS and SASEGT. This CDR3 is 14 amino acids long. The V segment lost 1 base and the J segment 6 bases; nucleotides outside the gene matches: 4. The CDR3 DNA sequence: TGTGCCAGCAGTGAAGTGGGACAGGGAGGCGAGCAGTACTTC. It specifies CASSEVGQGGEQYF.

As concerns this clone: A much larger clone differs from this one at a single base, so this may be a read error. The chain is built from TRBV5-1 and TRBJ1-1, with 7 bases fitting TRBD1. The CDR3 covers 14 residues. V shed 4 bases and J 1 base; nucleotides not matched to a gene: 4. CDR1 and CDR2 (germline): SGHRS, YFSETQ. The CDR3 DNA sequence: TGCGCCAGCAGCAGGACAGGTCCGAACACTGAAGCTTTCTTT. Its translation is CASSRTGPNTEAFF.

The genes are TRBV7-3 and TRBJ2-3; 12 bases align to TRBD2. Losses at the gene ends were 5 bases for V and 4 bases for J; bases not matched to a gene: 10. The germline CDR1 and CDR2 sequences are SGHTA and FQGTGA. The CDR3 runs to 17 residues. The CDR3 DNA reads TGTGCCAGCAGCCCACGACTAGCGGGAGTAAGACCAGATACGCAGTATTTT. It encodes CASSPRLAGVRPDTQYF.

The chain combines TRBV6-4 with TRBJ2-7, with D uncertain. This CDR3 region has 12 residues. The V end lost 3 bases, the J end lost 1 base, and 4 bases lay between the germline ends. Germline loops: CDR1 MRHNA, CDR2 SNTAGT. This CDR3 reads CASSEQSYEQYF. The CDR3 region has the DNA TGTGCCAGCAGTGAACAGTCCTACGAGCAGTACTTC.